The entry below gives a single TCR beta chain sequence along with its context. Its antigen remains unknown. The germline V and J ends were trimmed by 4 bases and 9 bases, with 22 bases remaining between them. The CDR3 runs to 15 residues. Germline V CDR1 and CDR2: LGHNA, YSLEER. Template material for TCR beta VDJ and CDR3 profiling consisted of genomic DNA. TCRdb processed the reads anew with MiXCR; each CDR3 protein has one entry. The sample lists 150,000 to 200,000 distinct CDR3 sequences, just under 65% seen once, with 45% to 50% in the top ten. The sample originates from a study of CD8+CD57+ T cells in acquired aplastic anemia. Points from the study as a whole: Levels of CD8+ Simpson's diversity were not significantly distinct in patients versus controls.

The receptor was derived from a human donor in good health. The sequencing sample was made of sorted CD4+, CD8+, or CD8+CD57+ T cells (not recorded which) from PBMCs. The chain couples TRBV4-3 to TRBJ2-7, with D perhaps being TRBD1 or TRBD2 (5 bases each). The CDR3 sequence is CASSREGTDEDGQYF. The CDR3 coding sequence is TGCGCCAGCAGCCGAGAAGGGACGGACGAGGACGGGCAGTACTTC.